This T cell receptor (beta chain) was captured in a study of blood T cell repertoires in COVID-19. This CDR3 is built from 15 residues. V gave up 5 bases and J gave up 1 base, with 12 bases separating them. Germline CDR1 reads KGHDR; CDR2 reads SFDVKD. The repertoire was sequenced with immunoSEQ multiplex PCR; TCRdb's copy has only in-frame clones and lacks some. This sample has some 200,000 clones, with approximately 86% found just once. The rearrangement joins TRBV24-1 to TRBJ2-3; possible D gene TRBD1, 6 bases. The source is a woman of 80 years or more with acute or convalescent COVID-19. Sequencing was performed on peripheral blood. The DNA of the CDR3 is TGTGCCACCAGTGGGCGGGCAGGGGGCACAGATACGCAGTATTTT. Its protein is CATSGRAGGTDTQYF.